This T cell receptor beta chain is from a study of blood T cell repertoires in COVID-19. As for the study in general: Material from acute and convalescent COVID-19 was sourced from the United States, Italy and Spain. Sample material is recorded as cDNA or gDNA derived from T cells, B-cell-depleted T cells, or PBMCs.

Trimming stripped 6 bases from V and 0 bases from J, with 17 bases between. The CDR3 extends over 17 amino acids. The germline V gene has CDR1 SNHLY and CDR2 FYNNEI. Under the authors' procedure: Amplified reference gene primers provided the basis for estimating nucleated cell counts. The repertoire was sequenced with immunoSEQ multiplex PCR; TCRdb's copy has only in-frame clones and lacks some. The DNA was the basis for D and trimming; V, J and clone size are from that table. The sample yields 150,000 or so clones, around 90% seen once. The source of this sequence is a woman aged 55-69 years with acute or convalescent COVID-19. The V gene is TRBV2, the J gene TRBJ2-2; possible D gene TRBD1, 6 bases. Material for sequencing was peripheral blood. The chain's CDR3 is CASSRKLRGTNTGELFF. DNA for the CDR3: TGTGCCAGCAGCCGAAAACTTAGGGGGACGAACACCGGGGAGCTGTTTTTT.